These 26 T cell receptor beta chains came from one sample sequenced in a study of blood T cell repertoires in COVID-19. The method was immunoSEQ multiplex PCR; TCRdb's version includes in-frame clones alone and lacks a portion of them. The sample holds roughly 230,000 clones, roughly 88% seen once. Sequencing was done on a sample of peripheral blood. The source of these receptors is a human donor in a cohort sampled during active COVID-19.

This clone was counted a single time. The chain has TRBV4-2 and TRBJ2-3; 10 bases align to TRBD2. The CDR3 covers 15 residues. CDR1 is LGHNA and CDR2 is YNFKEQ in the germline V gene. With 3 bases clipped from V and 5 bases from J, the junction kept 5 bases outside the gene matches. Written as DNA, the CDR3 is TGTGCCAGCAGCCACCGAGCGGGAGGGATAGATACGCAGTATTTT. Translating gives CASSHRAGGIDTQYF.

V is TRBV6-5 and J is TRBJ1-2; TRBD1 might be the D (5 bases). The germline CDR1 and CDR2 sequences are MNHEY and SVGAGI. There are 13 residues in the CDR3. Deletions cut 4 bases from V and 7 bases from J, with 13 bases between. CDR3 bases: TGTGCCAGCAGTTGGGAAGGGGCTGTTGGCTACACCTTC. Translated, it gives CASSWEGAVGYTF.

The chain's CDR3 is CAWSVLGGTSYEQYF. The CDR3 DNA follows: TGTGCCTGGAGTGTACTCGGGGGGACAAGCTACGAGCAGTACTTC. V usage is TRBV30 and J usage is TRBJ2-7, with D perhaps TRBD2 (7 bases). The CDR3 extends over 15 amino acids. The germline V gene encodes CDR1 GTSNPN and CDR2 SVGIG (reference sequence). Deletions cut 0 bases from V and 3 bases from J, with 15 bases between.

The rearrangement links TRBV30 to TRBJ2-1; D is perhaps TRBD2 (7 bases). The CDR3 runs 13 residues. The V end was cut by 2 bases, the J end by 7 bases, with 12 bases between. In germline, CDR1 is GTSNPN, CDR2 SVGIG (reference sequence). The CDR3 region is CAWSRGGLNEQFF. The DNA of the CDR3 is TGTGCCTGGAGTAGGGGGGGGCTGAATGAGCAGTTCTTC.

The J gene is TRBJ2-7, the V gene TRBV6-2 or TRBV6-3, with 14 bases aligning to TRBD2. CDR3 length: 18 amino acids. Germline CDR1 MNHEY, CDR2 SVGEGT. The junction had 11 bases not matched to a gene; V was cut back by 5 bases and J by 2 bases. In DNA form, the CDR3 reads TGTGCCAGCAGTCAACCCGGGACTAGCGGGGGCCTTGCCTACGAGCAGTACTTC. Translated: CASSQPGTSGGLAYEQYF.

V usage is TRBV20-1 and J usage is TRBJ2-7; the D gene is possibly TRBD1 (6 bases). The V gene's germline CDR1 is DFQATT and CDR2 SNEGSKA (reference sequence). Trimming removed 6 bases at V and 0 bases at J, with 6 bases between. The CDR3 sequence is 11 residues long. CDR3 coding DNA: TGCAGTGCACAGGGCTCCTACGAGCAGTACTTC. It yields the protein CSAQGSYEQYF.

The CDR3 region is CASSLEYGRVNQPQHF. CDR3 nucleotides: TGTGCCAGCAGCTTAGAGTATGGCAGGGTAAATCAGCCCCAGCATTTT. This chain connects TRBV7-2 to TRBJ1-5, with D perhaps matching TRBD1 (5 bases). V was pared by 1 base and J by 4 bases, with 14 bases between. Germline CDR1 reads SGHTA; CDR2 reads FQGNSA. The CDR3 consists of 16 residues.

The chain joins TRBV19 to TRBJ1-5, with a possible D match to TRBD1 (6 bases). V lost 5 bases and J 3 bases, leaving 14 bases between the germline ends. Germline-derived CDR1 and CDR2 are LNHDA and SQIVND (reference sequence). This CDR3 is built from 15 residues. DNA for the CDR3: TGTGCCAGTAGTGCGACCACAGGGACCAATCAGCCCCAGCATTTT. Amino acid sequence: CASSATTGTNQPQHF.

The CDR3 DNA follows: TGTGCCAGCAGCGCCCGGGACAGGGGATCCGGGGAGCTGTTTTTT. Encoded protein: CASSARDRGSGELFF. The chain combines TRBV21-1 with TRBJ2-2; the D call in the table, TRBD1, was not verified against the DNA. TRBV21-1 is noted as a pseudogene. This CDR3 comprises 15 residues.

V is TRBV5-6 and J is TRBJ2-1, with D unclear. This CDR3 region has 15 residues. Germline lookup yields CDR1 SGHDT and CDR2 YYEEEE. Trimming removed 1 base from V and 2 bases from J, with 10 bases in between. CDR3 protein: CASSLIQSPYNEQFF. As DNA, the CDR3 is TGTGCCAGCAGCTTGATCCAGTCCCCCTACAATGAGCAGTTCTTC. Complete variable domain (other parts from reference TRBV5-6 and TRBJ2-1): DAGVTQSPTHLIKTRGQQVTLRCSPKSGHDTVSWYQQALGQGPQFIFQYYEEEERQRGNFPDRFSGHQFPNYSSELNVNALLLGDSALYLCASSLIQSPYNEQFFGPGTRLTVL.

In this sample, this clone turned up once. The chain joins TRBV10-3 to TRBJ2-2; 11 nucleotides agree with TRBD2. In germline, CDR1 is ENHRY, CDR2 SYGVKD. After removal of 8 bases from V and 5 bases from J, the junction contained 7 bases not matched to a gene. The CDR3 contains 15 residues. DNA for the CDR3: TGTGCCATCTCGCCGACTAGCGGGGCGACCGGGGAGCTGTTTTTT. Translating gives CAISPTSGATGELFF.

The V call is TRBV10-3, the J call TRBJ2-1, with 8 bases identical to TRBD1. Per the germline V gene, CDR1 is ENHRY and CDR2 is SYGVKD. This CDR3 has 16 residues. Trimming took 6 bases from V and 1 from J; bases not matched to a gene: 8. CDR3 in amino acids: CAISPGQGASYNEQFF. In DNA, the CDR3 is TGTGCCATCAGCCCTGGTCAGGGGGCTTCCTACAATGAGCAGTTCTTC.

The CDR3 coding sequence is TGTGCCAGCAGAACACAGGGGCTAAGAGGCGGCTACACCTTC. The encoded protein is CASRTQGLRGGYTF. The chain recombines TRBV28 with TRBJ1-2; TRBD1 matches 7 bases. After removal of 6 bases from V and 8 bases from J, the junction contained 12 bases not matched to a gene. The germline V gene encodes CDR1 MDHEN and CDR2 SYDVKM. CDR3 length equals 14 residues.

The chain joins TRBV12-5 to TRBJ2-6, with 8 bases fitting TRBD1. Germline V lookup: CDR1 LGHNT, CDR2 FRNRAP. The CDR3 is made up of 17 amino acids. Unmatched junction bases numbered 6, after V lost 5 bases and J lost 0 bases. CDR3 sequence: CASGPRTGSSGANVLTF. DNA of the CDR3: TGTGCTAGTGGTCCCCGGACAGGGAGCTCTGGGGCCAACGTCCTGACTTTC.

The rearrangement joins TRBV7-2 to TRBJ2-7, with D possibly being TRBD1 (6 bases). This CDR3 spans 15 amino acids. Trimming pared 5 bases from V and 5 bases from J, leaving 19 bases between. Germline loops: CDR1 SGHTA, CDR2 FQGNSA. The CDR3 DNA is TGTGCCAGCAGCCGGGACAACTCAAGGGTCGACGAGCAGTACTTC. Its translation is CASSRDNSRVDEQYF.

The chain joins TRBV7-8 to TRBJ1-4, with D hard to call. Trimming stripped 4 bases from V and 4 bases from J, with 13 bases between. Germline CDR1 is SGHVS and CDR2 is FQNEAQ. This CDR3 contains 15 residues. The CDR3 DNA is TGTGCCAGCAGCTCTTTCCGGGTCCTTAATGAAAAACTGTTTTTT. Its translation: CASSSFRVLNEKLFF.

The rearrangement uses TRBV18 and TRBJ2-3; 7 bases map to TRBD1. CDR1 and CDR2 (germline): KGHSH, LQKENI. Trimming removed 3 bases from V and 1 base from J; junction bases left unmatched: 10. There are 17 residues in the CDR3. CDR3 coding DNA: TGTGCCAGCTCACCGCTCTCGACAGGGTGGGGCACAGATACGCAGTATTTT. Its protein product is CASSPLSTGWGTDTQYF.

V is TRBV7-8 and J is TRBJ2-2; 8 bases map to TRBD2. This CDR3 spans 18 amino acids. V was clipped by 3 bases and J by 6 bases; unmatched bases: 15. Germline lookup yields CDR1 SGHVS and CDR2 FQNEAQ. For the CDR3, the DNA is TGTGCCAGCAGCTTTCGACGACCGGGACTAGGTCGACCCGGGGAGCTGTTTTTT. Translated: CASSFRRPGLGRPGELFF. Full variable domain (rest looked up from reference TRBV7-8 and TRBJ2-2): GAGVSQSPRYKVAKRGQDVALRCDPISGHVSLFWYQQALGQGPEFLTYFQNEAQLDKSGLPSDRFFAERPEGSVSTLKIQRTQQEDSAVYLCASSFRRPGLGRPGELFFGEGSRLTVL.

This clone was seen a handful of times. The chain carries TRBV5-6 and TRBJ2-5; perhaps TRBD2 as D (6 bases). The V gene's germline CDR1 is SGHDT and CDR2 YYEEEE. V shed 1 base and J shed 9 bases, with 16 bases lying between them. The CDR3 is made up of 14 amino acids. The CDR3 loop is CASSLNSGLSAQYF. CDR3 coding DNA: TGTGCCAGCAGCTTGAATTCCGGACTATCGGCCCAGTACTTC.

The chain joins TRBV19 to TRBJ2-1; 11 positions match TRBD2. V shed 7 bases, J shed 3 bases, and the junction held 8 bases outside the gene matches. The CDR3 extends over 16 amino acids. Germline V lookup: CDR1 LNHDA, CDR2 SQIVND (reference sequence). CDR3 in amino acids: CASTYSGGAFYNEQFF. The CDR3 DNA is TGTGCCAGTACCTATAGCGGGGGGGCATTCTACAATGAGCAGTTCTTC. Full variable domain (missing parts from reference TRBV19 and TRBJ2-1): DGGITQSPKYLFRKEGQNVTLSCEQNLNHDAMYWYRQDPGQGLRLIYYSQIVNDFQKGDIAEGYSVSREKKESFPLTVTSAQKNPTAFYLCASTYSGGAFYNEQFFGPGTRLTVL.

This rearrangement joins TRBV18 to TRBJ2-3; D uncertain. Germline V gene data show CDR1 as KGHSH and CDR2 as LQKENI. V lost 0 bases and J lost 4, with 5 bases in between. CDR3 length: 13 amino acids. The CDR3 sequence: CASSPPSADTQYF. Here the CDR3 DNA reads TGTGCCAGCTCACCACCGAGTGCAGATACGCAGTATTTT.

The gene calls are TRBV2 and TRBJ2-5; D call uncertain. Trimming shortened V by 0 bases and J by 9 bases, and 11 bases separated the two germline ends. The CDR3 loop spans 13 amino acids. Germline values: CDR1 SNHLY, CDR2 FYNNEI. CDR3 residues: CASSEAPNSPQYF. The DNA of the CDR3 is TGTGCCAGCAGTGAAGCTCCTAACTCGCCCCAGTACTTC. Variable domain in full (rest from reference TRBV2 and TRBJ2-5): EPEVTQTPSHQVTQMGQEVILRCVPISNHLYFYWYRQILGQKVEFLVSFYNNEISEKSEIFDDQFSVERPDGSNFTLKIRSTKLEDSAMYFCASSEAPNSPQYFGPGTRLLVL.

The chain joins TRBV30 to TRBJ2-7, with D unresolved. The CDR3 covers 11 residues. Germline values: CDR1 GTSNPN, CDR2 SVGIG (reference sequence). V was pared by 0 bases and J by 6 bases, with 6 bases between. CDR3 DNA: TGTGCCTGGAGTGTTGGCAGCGAGCAGTACTTC. It translates to CAWSVGSEQYF.

The V gene is TRBV10-1, the J gene TRBJ2-3; D unresolved. V dropped 3 bases and J dropped 7 bases, with 8 bases sitting between them. The germline gives CDR1 WNHNN, CDR2 SYGVQD (reference sequence). The CDR3 is made up of 12 amino acids. The CDR3 loop is CASSDGANTQYF. For the CDR3, the DNA is TGCGCCAGCAGTGACGGAGCAAATACGCAGTATTTT.

Remarks on this clone: At one end the junction does not follow the germline gene, possibly because of a read error. This rearrangement joins TRBV7-9 to TRBJ2-7, with a weak D call TRBD2 (7 bases). The germline V gene encodes CDR1 SEHNR and CDR2 FQNEAQ (reference sequence). CDR3 size: 12 residues. The CDR3 DNA sequence: TGTGCCAGCAGCTCCTTAGGGGGAGGGCCACGATTC. This translates into CASSSLGGGPRF. Using reference TRBV7-9 and TRBJ2-7 for the parts outside the CDR3, the full variable domain is DTGVSQNPRHKITKRGQNVTFRCDPISEHNRLYWYRQTLGQGPEFLTYFQNEAQLEKSRLLSDRFSAERPKGSFSTLEIQRTEQGDSAMYLCASSSLGGGPRFGPGTRLTVT.

The chain employs TRBV7-8 and TRBJ2-2, with 10 bases fitting TRBD1. This CDR3 spans 15 amino acids. The V and J ends lost 5 bases and 7 bases, in that order; junction bases with no gene match: 7. Germline V gives CDR1 SGHVS, CDR2 FQNEAQ. CDR3 region: CASSHRTGGSGELFF. The CDR3 DNA sequence: TGTGCCAGCAGCCATCGGACAGGGGGTAGCGGGGAGCTGTTTTTT.